Each of the 20 T cell receptor beta chains below was sequenced from the same sample in a study of shared clonotypes between healthy human individuals. Repertoires were generated with immunoSEQ multiplex PCR, while TCRdb's copy carries only in-frame clones and drops some. Here the sample spans around 480,000 clones, nearly 80% being singletons. Sequenced input: PBMCs. The source of these receptors is a woman in her 40s in good health. Some clones in this sample may be carry-over from other donors' samples.

The V call is TRBV7-2, the J call TRBJ1-5; TRBD1 agrees at 10 bases. Germline lookup yields CDR1 SGHTA and CDR2 FQGNSA. This CDR3 is built from 14 residues. V lost 4 bases to trimming and J lost 5 bases; unmatched junction nucleotides: 2. CDR3 loop: CASSSTGGYQPQHF. The CDR3 DNA reads as TGTGCCAGCAGCTCGACAGGGGGCTATCAGCCCCAGCATTTT.

This clone was detected a few times. The chain employs TRBV7-9 and TRBJ2-1, with 11 bases matching TRBD2. Germline values: CDR1 SEHNR, CDR2 FQNEAQ (reference sequence). The J segment lost 8 bases and the V segment lost 5 bases, leaving 14 bases of the junction unmatched. The CDR3 runs 17 residues. The CDR3 bases are TGTGCCAGCAGCCCCCGTAGCGGGAGGGCCTCCGTCCATGAGCAGTTCTTC. Encoded protein: CASSPRSGRASVHEQFF.

The rearrangement links TRBV7-2 to TRBJ2-2, with D perhaps TRBD2 (5 bases). The CDR3 has 18 amino acids. The germline V and J ends were trimmed by 5 bases and 3 bases, with 22 bases remaining between them. The germline CDR1 and CDR2 sequences are SGHTA and FQGNSA. CDR3 bases: TGTGCCAGCAGCCCCCAGAGATTCGGCGGGTCCGACACCGGGGAGCTGTTTTTT. It codes for CASSPQRFGGSDTGELFF.

V is TRBV5-1 and J is TRBJ1-1, with a tentative D call TRBD1 (5 bases). V was cut by 0 bases and J by 7 bases, with 7 bases left in between. Germline-derived CDR1 and CDR2 are SGHRS and YFSETQ. This CDR3 contains 12 residues. This CDR3 reads CASSLDRIEAFF. The CDR3 coding sequence is TGCGCCAGCAGCTTGGACAGGATTGAAGCTTTCTTT.

J is TRBJ2-7 and V is TRBV11-1; D possibly corresponds to TRBD2 (5 bases). CDR1 is SGHAT and CDR2 is FQDESV in the germline V gene (reference sequence). Deletions cut 5 bases from V and 4 bases from J, with 12 bases between. The length of the CDR3 is 13 residues. The CDR3 bases are TGTGCCAGCAGCCGGGAAATGCGTTACGAGCAGTACTTC. Amino acids: CASSREMRYEQYF.

This clone was seen a handful of times. The CDR3 region has the DNA TGTGCCAGCAGTGAGGAAATCGGTGGCTACACCTTC. Its protein product is CASSEEIGGYTF. The chain uses TRBV2 and TRBJ1-2; D gene ambiguous. The CDR3 totals 12 residues. With 3 bases removed from V and 7 bases from J, the gap between germline ends came to 9 bases. Germline V lookup: CDR1 SNHLY, CDR2 FYNNEI.

The chain employs TRBV28 and TRBJ2-1; tentatively, D is TRBD1 (6 bases). Trimming pared 4 bases from V and 5 bases from J, leaving 12 bases between. The CDR3 contains 14 residues. Germline loops: CDR1 MDHEN, CDR2 SYDVKM. The chain's CDR3 is CASSSGTTHNEQFF. The DNA for the CDR3 is TGTGCCAGCAGTTCAGGGACAACACACAATGAGCAGTTCTTC. The full variable domain, completed using reference TRBV28 and TRBJ2-1, is DVKVTQSSRYLVKRTGEKVFLECVQDMDHENMFWYRQDPGLGLRLIYFSYDVKMKEKGDIPEGYSVSREKKERFSLILESASTNQTSMYLCASSSGTTHNEQFFGPGTRLTVL.

The CDR3 DNA reads TGTGCCAGCTCACCAGTTGCGGGGACAGGTTTGAACACTGAAGCTTTCTTT. Translating gives CASSPVAGTGLNTEAFF. The chain combines TRBV18 with TRBJ1-1, with 8 bases lining up with TRBD1. The CDR3 extends over 17 amino acids. The J segment lost 0 bases and the V segment lost 2 bases, leaving 8 bases of the junction unmatched. Germline lookup yields CDR1 KGHSH and CDR2 LQKENI.

The chain employs TRBV27 and TRBJ2-5, with D perhaps assigned TRBD1 or TRBD2 (5 bases each). There are 14 residues in the CDR3. The germline CDR1 and CDR2 sequences are MNHEY and SMNVEV (reference sequence). Between the trimmed V and J ends, which lost 5 bases and 4 bases, there was a span of 14 bases. In DNA, the CDR3 is TGTGCCAGCAGTGTTAGGGGTGGGGGAGAGACCCAGTACTTC. Its translation is CASSVRGGGETQYF.

The J gene is TRBJ2-7, the V gene TRBV6-1, with D hard to call. The germline V gene has CDR1 MNHNS and CDR2 SASEGT. V gave up 2 bases and J gave up 5 bases, with 10 bases separating them. This CDR3 is built from 13 residues. CDR3 nucleotide sequence: TGTGCCAGCAGTGAAAGGGAAGGGAACGAGCAGTACTTC. Translating gives CASSEREGNEQYF.

V gene TRBV21-1 combines with J gene TRBJ2-6. TRBV21-1 is a pseudogene locus. The CDR3 runs 15 residues. The CDR3 loop is CASRGLRTGANVLTF. CDR3 nucleotides: TGTGCCAGCAGGGGGTTACGGACTGGGGCCAACGTCCTGACTTTC.

This chain joins TRBV5-4 and TRBJ1-1, with 12 bases fitting TRBD1. J lost 5 bases, V lost 4 bases, and 6 bases had no gene match. Germline CDR1 SGHNT, CDR2 YYREEE (reference sequence). This CDR3 region has 15 residues. DNA for the CDR3: TGTGCCAGCAGCGTCCGGGACAGGGGGCTTACTGAAGCTTTCTTT. Translated: CASSVRDRGLTEAFF. Full variable domain (missing parts from reference TRBV5-4 and TRBJ1-1): ETGVTQSPTHLIKTRGQQVTLRCSSQSGHNTVSWYQQALGQGPQFIFQYYREEENGRGNFPPRFSGLQFPNYSSELNVNALELDDSALYLCASSVRDRGLTEAFFGQGTRLTVV.

The table lists this clone with a few counts. Other DNA sequences in the same sample also yield this CDR3. The chain recombines TRBV28 with TRBJ2-3, with 9 bases identical to TRBD2. The V and J ends lost 4 bases and 0 bases, in that order; junction bases with no gene match: 5. This CDR3 comprises 16 residues. Germline CDR1 and CDR2: MDHEN and SYDVKM. The CDR3 loop reads CASSSSSGTSTDTQYF. In nucleotides, the CDR3 is TGTGCCAGCAGTTCGTCTAGCGGGACTAGCACAGATACGCAGTATTTT.

A single count supports this clone. The rearrangement links TRBV4-3 to TRBJ2-2; D unresolved. Deletions cut 0 bases from V and 5 bases from J, with 13 bases between. The CDR3 has 16 residues. The germline V gene has CDR1 LGHNA and CDR2 YSLEER. The DNA for the CDR3 is TGCGCCAGCAGCCAAGATGTTGGGATCGGAACCGGGGAGCTGTTTTTT. Translated: CASSQDVGIGTGELFF.

The chain combines TRBV7-2 with TRBJ2-3, with 7 bases lining up with TRBD2. V shed 4 bases and J 2 bases; nucleotides not matched to a gene: 6. The CDR3 extends over 15 amino acids. Germline assignment: CDR1 SGHTA and CDR2 FQGNSA. In DNA form, the CDR3 reads TGTGCCAGCAGCTACATAGCGGGCAACACAGATACGCAGTATTTT. It specifies CASSYIAGNTDTQYF.

Only a few counts were recorded for this clone. The J gene is TRBJ1-1, the V gene TRBV2, with 12 bases matching TRBD1. This CDR3 has 14 amino acids. The germline V gene has CDR1 SNHLY and CDR2 FYNNEI. Unmatched junction bases numbered 4, after V lost 5 bases and J lost 6 bases. The CDR3 is CASSWGQGASEAFF. The CDR3 nucleotides read TGTGCCAGCAGTTGGGGACAGGGGGCGTCTGAAGCTTTCTTT.

This clone was detected ten times or more. The chain is built from TRBV5-8 and TRBJ1-1; D gene ambiguous. There are 13 residues in the CDR3. Trimming left V 0 bases short and J 0 bases short, with 3 bases between. Germline CDR1 reads SGHTS; CDR2 reads YDEGEE. The CDR3 region has the DNA TGTGCCAGCAGCTTGGGTCTGAACACTGAAGCTTTCTTT. Protein product: CASSLGLNTEAFF.

CDR3 sequence reads: CASRQGDYGYTF. The CDR3, as DNA: TGTGCCAGCAGACAGGGGGACTATGGCTACACCTTC. The genes are TRBV28 and TRBJ1-2, with 8 bases matching TRBD1. Germline lookup yields CDR1 MDHEN and CDR2 SYDVKM. The CDR3 contains 12 residues. The trim removed 6 bases at V and 3 bases at J, leaving 0 bases unmatched.

The chain couples TRBV7-2 to TRBJ2-3; TRBD1 matches 10 bases. V dropped 4 bases and J dropped 3; count of bases not matched to a gene: 1. Germline CDR1 SGHTA, CDR2 FQGNSA. This CDR3 has 14 residues. The CDR3 DNA sequence: TGTGCCAGCAGCTGGGGACAGGGGACAGATACGCAGTATTTT. Translated, it gives CASSWGQGTDTQYF.

The rearrangement uses TRBV10-3 and TRBJ2-3, with 9 bases aligning to TRBD2. This CDR3 is built from 14 residues. The V gene's germline CDR1 is ENHRY and CDR2 SYGVKD. Unmatched junction bases numbered 8, after V lost 7 bases and J lost 6 bases. The CDR3: CAIKGAGGPDTQYF. CDR3 in DNA: TGTGCCATCAAGGGCGCGGGAGGGCCGGATACGCAGTATTTT.